A selection of T cell receptor beta chains follows, all from one sample in a study of molecular identifiers for immune sequencing clone quantification. One entry per CDR3 protein results from TCRdb running MiXCR on the PCR reads. The sample lists around 460,000 distinct CDR3 sequences, under 30% occurring once. Material: naive CD8+ T cells from blood, with Jurkat cell RNA spiked in. Receptors originate from a human donor in good health. Some libraries in this study had Jurkat cell RNA spiked in. Both conserved end residues are part of each CDR3. D genes are given only for firm matches. The size entry is marked missing in some rows and otherwise reads once, few, many or a size class.

D gene | clone size | J gene | V gene | CDR3 protein | CDR3 DNA
TRBD2 | few | TRBJ2-3 | TRBV27 | CASSLSAGAFTDTQYF | TGTGCCAGCAGTTTATCAGCGGGGGCCTTCACAGATACGCAGTATTTT
- | many | TRBJ1-1 | TRBV6-6 | CASSVLGGQNTEAFF | TGTGCCAGCAGTGTCCTAGGGGGACAGAACACTGAAGCTTTCTTT
TRBD2 | few | TRBJ2-5 | TRBV11-2 | CASSPGTSEKKETQYF | TGTGCCAGCAGCCCTGGGACTAGCGAAAAGAAAGAGACCCAGTACTTC
- | many | TRBJ2-5 | TRBV7-8 | CASSLDEGSNQETQYF | TGTGCCAGCAGCTTAGACGAGGGGTCTAACCAAGAGACCCAGTACTTC
TRBD2 | few | TRBJ2-7 | TRBV30 | CAWSRLAGVYEQYF | TGTGCCTGGAGTAGGCTAGCGGGAGTCTACGAGCAGTACTTC
- | many | TRBJ1-5 | TRBV9 | CASSVGAYSNQPQHF | TGTGCCAGCAGCGTAGGTGCCTATAGCAATCAGCCCCAGCATTTT
TRBD2 | few | TRBJ2-1 | TRBV4-2 | CASSQAGLAIYNEQFF | TGTGCCAGCAGCCAAGCCGGACTAGCGATCTACAATGAGCAGTTCTTC
- | few | TRBJ2-7 | TRBV12-3/TRBV12-4 | CASNIGWTTYSYEQYF | TGTGCCAGCAACATAGGGTGGACTACATACTCCTACGAGCAGTACTTC
TRBD2 | - | TRBJ2-7 | TRBV28 | CASKLADQGSYEQYF | TGTGCCAGTAAACTAGCGGACCAAGGCTCCTACGAGCAGTACTTC
- | many | TRBJ2-7 | TRBV5-4 | CASSLMANEQYF | TGTGCCAGCAGCTTGATGGCGAACGAGCAGTACTTC
- | - | TRBJ1-5 | TRBV7-9 | CASSLEGSSSQPQHF | TGTGCCAGCAGCTTAGAAGGGTCAAGCAGTCAGCCCCAGCATTTT
- | - | TRBJ2-7 | TRBV7-6 | CASNLVAGEQYF | TGTGCCAGCAACTTAGTGGCGGGCGAGCAGTACTTC
TRBD1 | - | TRBJ1-5 | TRBV2 | CASSLPRDRASIESGSQHF | TGTGCCAGCAGTTTGCCCCGTGACAGGGCCTCCATCGAATCAGGGTCCCAGCATTTT
TRBD2 | - | TRBJ2-1 | TRBV4-3 | CASSQAFIREASGRCYNEQFF | TGCGCCAGCAGCCAAGCTTTTATCCGCGAGGCTAGCGGGAGGTGCTACAATGAGCAGTTCTTC
- | - | TRBJ1-4 | TRBV12-3/TRBV12-4 | CASSLRDRIGSNEKLFF | TGTGCCAGCAGTTTAAGGGACCGGATCGGGTCGAATGAAAAACTGTTTTTT
TRBD2 | - | TRBJ2-1 | TRBV3-1 | CASSQDPVVSGGILGFF | TGTGCCAGCAGCCAAGATCCTGTGGTTAGCGGGGGAATTCTGGGGTTCTTC
- | many | TRBJ2-5 | TRBV4-1 | CASSQDGAETQYF | TGCGCCAGCAGCCAAGACGGAGCAGAGACCCAGTACTTC
TRBD1 | - | TRBJ2-7 | TRBV18 | CASSPTDRGHEQYF | TGTGCCAGCTCACCGACAGACAGGGGTCACGAGCAGTACTTC
TRBD2 | many | TRBJ2-1 | TRBV28 | CASSFRTRAGAYNEQFF | TGTGCCAGCAGTTTTCGGACTAGAGCGGGAGCTTACAATGAGCAGTTCTTC
TRBD1 | few | TRBJ1-1 | TRBV14 | CASSQVGTVDTEAFF | TGTGCCAGCAGCCAAGTAGGGACAGTGGACACTGAAGCTTTCTTT
- | - | TRBJ2-3 | TRBV7-9 | CASSDSDTQYF | TGTGCCAGCAGTGATTCTGATACGCAGTATTTT
- | many | TRBJ2-6 | TRBV5-4 | CASSFGGDGANVLTF | TGTGCCAGCAGCTTCGGAGGGGACGGGGCCAACGTCCTGACTTTC
TRBD2 | many | TRBJ2-7 | TRBV5-1 | CASSLGTSGLYEQYF | TGCGCCAGCAGCTTAGGGACTAGCGGACTCTACGAGCAGTACTTC
- | once | TRBJ2-5 | TRBV19 | CASSWGGGFEETQYF | TGTGCCAGTAGTTGGGGAGGTGGCTTTGAAGAGACCCAGTACTTC
TRBD1 | few | TRBJ2-7 | TRBV7-9 | CASSPPANDRGEQYF | TGTGCCAGCAGCCCCCCAGCGAATGACAGGGGCGAGCAGTACTTC
- | - | TRBJ2-2 | TRBV24-1 | CATSDQGDRKLTGELFF | TGTGCCACCAGTGACCAAGGGGACCGAAAATTGACCGGGGAGCTGTTTTTT